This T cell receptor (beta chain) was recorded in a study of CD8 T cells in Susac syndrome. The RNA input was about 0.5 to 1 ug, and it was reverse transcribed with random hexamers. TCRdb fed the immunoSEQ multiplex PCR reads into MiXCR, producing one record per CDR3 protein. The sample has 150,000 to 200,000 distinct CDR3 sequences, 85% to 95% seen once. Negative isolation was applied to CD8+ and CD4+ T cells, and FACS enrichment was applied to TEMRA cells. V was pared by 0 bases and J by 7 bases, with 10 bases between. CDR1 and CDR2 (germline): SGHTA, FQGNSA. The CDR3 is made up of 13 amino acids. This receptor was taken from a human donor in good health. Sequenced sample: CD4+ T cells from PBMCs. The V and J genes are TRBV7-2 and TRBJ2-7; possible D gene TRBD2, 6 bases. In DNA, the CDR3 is TGTGCCAGCAGCTTAGCGCTGGGGGGTGAGCAGTACTTC. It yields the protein CASSLALGGEQYF.